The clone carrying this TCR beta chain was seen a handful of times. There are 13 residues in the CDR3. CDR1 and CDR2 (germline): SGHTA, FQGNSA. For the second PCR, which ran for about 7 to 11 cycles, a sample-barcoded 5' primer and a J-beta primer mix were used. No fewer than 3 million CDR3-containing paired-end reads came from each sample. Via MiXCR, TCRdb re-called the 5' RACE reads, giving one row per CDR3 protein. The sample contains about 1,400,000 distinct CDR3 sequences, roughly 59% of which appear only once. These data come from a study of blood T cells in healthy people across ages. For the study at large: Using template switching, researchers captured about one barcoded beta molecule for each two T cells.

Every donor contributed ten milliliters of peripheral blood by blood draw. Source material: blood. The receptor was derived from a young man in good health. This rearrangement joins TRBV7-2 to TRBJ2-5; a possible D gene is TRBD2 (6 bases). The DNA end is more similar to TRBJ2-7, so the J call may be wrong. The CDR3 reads CASSSAGRAEQYF. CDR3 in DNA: TGTGCCAGCAGCTCGGCGGGACGGGCCGAGCAGTACTTC.